This T cell receptor (beta chain) was recovered during a study of blood T cell repertoires in COVID-19. Study overall: Acute and convalescent COVID-19 samples came from the United States, Italy and Spain. Sample material is recorded as cDNA or gDNA derived from T cells, B-cell-depleted T cells, or PBMCs.

Authors' processing steps: From reference gene primer amplification, estimates of nucleated cell counts were derived. Sequencing used immunoSEQ multiplex PCR; TCRdb keeps in-frame clones, though not all of them. V and J calls and clone size follow that table, whereas D and trimming were derived from the DNA. The table includes about 260,000 clones, about nine tenths detected once. This CDR3 is built from 13 residues. Looked up from germline, CDR1 is SGHNT and CDR2 is YYREEE (reference sequence). Deletions cut 5 bases from V and 5 bases from J, with 13 bases between. Material: peripheral blood. This sequence was found in a woman aged 40 to 50 who had recovered from COVID-19. This chain joins TRBV5-4 and TRBJ1-1; D is possibly TRBD1 (5 bases). This chain's CDR3 is CASRPGGGTEAFF. The CDR3 DNA is TGTGCCAGCAGGCCCGGGGGGGGGACTGAAGCTTTCTTT.